This passage covers 27 T cell receptor beta chains from one sample sequenced in a study of control samples from healthy donors and cancer patients (dated by TCRdb to 2020 to 2021). The library was generated by the immunoSEQ multiplex PCR assay. TCRdb provides this immuneACCESS table in a form limited to in-frame rearrangements. Some clones are lacking; in checked studies, under half of them reflect an unresolved V gene, and why the rest are absent is not known. The sample yields 100,000 to 150,000 clones; about nine tenths were counted once. Together, the top ten hold approximately 7.5% of the sample. Material: PBMCs. The origin of the receptors is a middle-aged man with head and neck cancer.

This chain connects TRBV5-4 to TRBJ2-7; D not resolved. V gave up 3 bases and J gave up 2 bases, with 12 bases separating them. The V gene's germline CDR1 is SGHNT and CDR2 YYREEE (reference sequence). The CDR3 is 14 residues long. CDR3 sequence: CASSSAGGPYEQYF. In DNA form, the CDR3 reads TGTGCCAGCAGCTCTGCTGGCGGTCCCTACGAGCAGTACTTC.

The CDR3 sequence is CASSYGSGGNTDTQYF. The CDR3 DNA sequence: TGTGCCAGCAGTTACGGTAGCGGGGGTAACACAGATACGCAGTATTTT. The chain uses TRBV6-5 and TRBJ2-3, with 9 bases identical to TRBD2. V trimming: 2 bases; J trimming: 2 bases; junction bases outside the gene matches: 5. This CDR3 has 16 amino acids. The V gene's germline CDR1 is MNHEY and CDR2 SVGAGI.

V and J are TRBV7-9 and TRBJ1-2; a possible D gene is TRBD1 (5 bases). CDR1 and CDR2 (germline): SEHNR, FQNEAQ (reference sequence). CDR3 length: 13 amino acids. Trimming removed 4 bases from V and 5 bases from J, with 11 bases in between. CDR3 nucleotide sequence: TGTGCCAGCAGCTCCGGGACGGAATATGGCTACACCTTC. This gives the protein CASSSGTEYGYTF.

This clone was detected only a few times. The chain combines TRBV5-5 with TRBJ2-3; tentative D call: TRBD1 (6 bases). This CDR3 comprises 14 residues. Germline CDR1 reads SGHKS; CDR2 reads YYEKEE (reference sequence). Deletions cut 3 bases from V and 5 bases from J, with 13 bases between. CDR3 sequence: CASSSGVGKDTQYF. CDR3 coding DNA: TGTGCCAGCAGCTCAGGGGTCGGAAAAGATACGCAGTATTTT.

The CDR3 spells CASSRTPTGVNTEAFF. CDR3 in DNA: TGCGCCAGCAGCAGAACCCCGACAGGGGTGAACACTGAAGCTTTCTTT. V and J are TRBV5-1 and TRBJ1-1; 8 bases map to TRBD1. The CDR3 totals 16 residues. Germline V gives CDR1 SGHRS, CDR2 YFSETQ. With V trimmed by 4 bases and J by 0 bases, 8 bases remained unmatched. The whole variable domain, remainder taken from reference TRBV5-1 and TRBJ1-1, is KAGVTQTPRYLIKTRGQQVTLSCSPISGHRSVSWYQQTPGQGLQFLFEYFSETQRNKGNFPGRFSGRQFSNSRSEMNVSTLELGDSALYLCASSRTPTGVNTEAFFGQGTRLTVV.

This chain connects TRBV5-1 to TRBJ2-3; no reliable D call. Trimming cost V 4 bases and J 2 bases, with 11 bases left between them. This CDR3 region has 14 residues. CDR1 is SGHRS and CDR2 is YFSETQ in the germline V gene. The CDR3 sequence: CASSPRPSTDTQYF. For the CDR3, the DNA is TGCGCCAGCAGCCCTCGTCCCTCCACAGATACGCAGTATTTT.

This CDR3 reads CASSLGAGRTSNEKLFF. The CDR3 DNA reads TGCGCCAGCAGCTTGGGGGCGGGACGGACGTCTAATGAAAAACTGTTTTTT. The genes are TRBV5-1 and TRBJ1-4; TRBD1 is a possible D gene (5 bases). Germline assignment: CDR1 SGHRS and CDR2 YFSETQ. The V and J ends lost 0 bases and 3 bases respectively, with 15 bases between them. This CDR3 region has 17 residues.

The rearrangement joins TRBV21-1 to TRBJ2-7; whether TRBD1, the table's D call, matches the DNA was not checked. TRBV21-1 is given as a pseudogene. This CDR3 comprises 14 residues. Here the CDR3 reads CASPPGKGAYEQYF. CDR3 DNA sequence: TGTGCCAGCCCCCCTGGGAAGGGGGCCTACGAGCAGTACTTC.

The genes are TRBV10-3 and TRBJ2-5; a possible D gene is TRBD2 (6 bases). The CDR3 totals 12 residues. Germline V gene sequence: CDR1 ENHRY, CDR2 SYGVKD. Trimming cost V 8 bases and J 0 bases, with 7 bases left between them. Here the CDR3 DNA reads TGTGCCATCGGGGGGTACCAAGAGACCCAGTACTTC. It specifies CAIGGYQETQYF.

The chain uses TRBV28 and TRBJ2-7; perhaps TRBD2 as D (6 bases). V was shortened by 5 bases and J by 5 bases, with 13 bases between the two germline ends. Per germline, CDR1 MDHEN and CDR2 SYDVKM. The CDR3 consists of 13 residues. CDR3 DNA sequence: TGTGCCAGCAGTGACACGGGACTCAACGAGCAGTACTTC. The encoded protein is CASSDTGLNEQYF.

This rearrangement joins TRBV27 to TRBJ2-2, with 7 bases matching TRBD2. CDR1 is MNHEY and CDR2 is SMNVEV in the germline V gene (reference sequence). The CDR3 has 17 amino acids. J lost 5 bases, V lost 2 bases, and 11 bases had no gene match. CDR3 DNA sequence: TGTGCCAGCAGTTTAGGAAGCGGGAAGCGCTGGACCGGGGAGCTGTTTTTT. Its translation is CASSLGSGKRWTGELFF.

DNA for the CDR3: TGTGCCAGCAGTCAACAGGGGACGGAAGCTTTCTTT. Its translation is CASSQQGTEAFF. V usage is TRBV27 and J usage is TRBJ1-1, with 7 nucleotides matching TRBD1. CDR3 length: 12 amino acids. CDR1 is MNHEY, CDR2 SMNVEV, per germline (reference sequence). V shed 5 bases, J shed 8 bases, and the junction held 5 bases outside the gene matches.

The CDR3 is CASRPDSYTGELFF. CDR3 DNA: TGTGCCAGCAGACCGGACAGTTACACCGGGGAGCTGTTTTTT. The V and J genes are TRBV28 and TRBJ2-2, with a weak D call TRBD1 (6 bases). This CDR3 has 14 amino acids. Germline lookup yields CDR1 MDHEN and CDR2 SYDVKM. V gave up 6 bases and J gave up 3 bases, with 11 bases separating them.

This chain connects TRBV28 to TRBJ1-1, with no clear D. The V gene lost 2 bases and the J gene lost 6 bases, with 10 bases spanning the gap. This CDR3 is 13 amino acids long. Germline CDR1 MDHEN, CDR2 SYDVKM. CDR3: CASSLRGWAEAFF. The CDR3 DNA follows: TGTGCCAGCAGTTTACGGGGATGGGCTGAAGCTTTCTTT.

The chain uses TRBV9 and TRBJ1-2; TRBD1 might be the D (6 bases). This CDR3 contains 15 residues. Germline loops: CDR1 SGDLS, CDR2 YYNGEE. Trimming removed 2 bases at V and 4 bases at J, with 15 bases between. The CDR3 here is CASSVAAGESYGYTF. The CDR3 DNA reads TGTGCCAGCAGCGTCGCGGCAGGGGAGAGCTATGGCTACACCTTC.

V and J are TRBV11-2 and TRBJ1-6; 8 bases fit TRBD1. Germline V CDR1 and CDR2: SGHAT, FQNNGV. CDR3 length: 14 residues. The ends lost 7 bases at V and 6 bases at J; junction bases unmatched: 5. The CDR3 DNA follows: TGTGCCAGCAACCAGGGGGCGCTTAATTCACCCCTCCACTTT. This codes for CASNQGALNSPLHF.

The rearrangement joins TRBV5-1 to TRBJ2-1; 7 positions agree with TRBD2. CDR3 size: 15 residues. In germline, CDR1 is SGHRS, CDR2 YFSETQ. J was trimmed by 5 bases and V by 4 bases; bases with no gene match: 9. The CDR3 here is CASSLGTTRHNEQFF. The DNA of the CDR3 is TGCGCCAGCAGCCTAGGGACTACTCGGCACAATGAGCAGTTCTTC.

V usage is TRBV6-5 and J usage is TRBJ2-5, with D perhaps TRBD1 (6 bases). The CDR3 is made up of 13 amino acids. CDR1 is MNHEY and CDR2 is SVGAGI in the germline V gene. Trimming removed 6 bases from V and 5 bases from J, with 13 bases in between. DNA of the CDR3: TGTGCCAGCAGGTCAGGGGCTGTGGAGACCCAGTACTTC. Protein sequence: CASRSGAVETQYF.

The rearrangement joins TRBV7-9 to TRBJ1-6; 8 bases match TRBD1. Germline V gene data show CDR1 as SEHNR and CDR2 as FQNEAQ (reference sequence). V lost 4 bases and J lost 11; bases outside the gene matches: 4. CDR3 length: 13 residues. The CDR3 nucleotides read TGTGCCAGCAGCTCTCGGACAGGGCCACCCCTCCACTTT. Protein sequence: CASSSRTGPPLHF.

The chain is built from TRBV5-4 and TRBJ2-7; the D is unclear. Germline V lookup: CDR1 SGHNT, CDR2 YYREEE (reference sequence). The germline V and J ends were trimmed by 0 bases and 5 bases, with 9 bases remaining between them. The CDR3 length is 13 residues. In DNA, the CDR3 is TGTGCCAGCAGCTTGGGTGGGTACAACGAGCAGTACTTC. Protein: CASSLGGYNEQYF.

This clone was counted a single time. The chain employs TRBV6-5 and TRBJ1-2; 10 nucleotides agree with TRBD1. CDR1 and CDR2 (germline): MNHEY, SVGAGI. The ends lost 5 bases at V and 0 bases at J; junction bases unmatched: 3. This CDR3 region has 15 residues. The CDR3 loop is CASSSGQGANYGYTF. The CDR3 bases are TGTGCCAGCAGTAGTGGACAGGGGGCTAACTATGGCTACACCTTC.

V gene TRBV2 combines with J gene TRBJ2-1, with 14 bases identical to TRBD2. Trimming took 8 bases from V and 7 from J; bases not matched to a gene: 7. Germline V lookup: CDR1 SNHLY, CDR2 FYNNEI. The CDR3 length is 15 residues. For the CDR3, the DNA is TGTGCCAGCTTCCTTCGACTAGCGGGAGGGAATGAGCAGTTCTTC. It is translated as CASFLRLAGGNEQFF.

V and J are TRBV7-9 and TRBJ1-2; D unresolved. The CDR3 covers 14 residues. Between the trimmed V and J ends, which lost 2 bases and 3 bases, there was a span of 10 bases. CDR1 and CDR2 (germline): SEHNR, FQNEAQ (reference sequence). CDR3 region: CASSLSPEYYGYTF. CDR3 DNA sequence: TGTGCCAGCAGCTTAAGTCCGGAATACTATGGCTACACCTTC. Together with reference TRBV7-9 and TRBJ1-2, the CDR3 gives the full variable domain: DTGVSQNPRHKITKRGQNVTFRCDPISEHNRLYWYRQTLGQGPEFLTYFQNEAQLEKSRLLSDRFSAERPKGSFSTLEIQRTEQGDSAMYLCASSLSPEYYGYTFGSGTRLTVV.

The genes are TRBV4-1 and TRBJ2-2; D uncertain. This CDR3 is 16 amino acids long. Trimming pared 2 bases from V and 5 bases from J, leaving 15 bases between. Germline CDR1 and CDR2: MGHRA and YSYEKL. The CDR3 DNA is TGCGCCAGCAGCCAATCCCCACCGAGGAGTACCGGGGAGCTGTTTTTT. Amino acids: CASSQSPPRSTGELFF.

J is TRBJ1-1 and V is TRBV28, with 7 bases identical to TRBD1. The germline V gene has CDR1 MDHEN and CDR2 SYDVKM. V lost 2 bases to trimming and J lost 4 bases; unmatched junction nucleotides: 7. This CDR3 contains 15 residues. The CDR3 nucleotides are TGTGCCAGCAGTTTACGCCAGGGGGAGGTCACTGAAGCTTTCTTT. Translation gives CASSLRQGEVTEAFF. Based on the CDR3 plus reference TRBV28 and TRBJ1-1, the full variable domain is DVKVTQSSRYLVKRTGEKVFLECVQDMDHENMFWYRQDPGLGLRLIYFSYDVKMKEKGDIPEGYSVSREKKERFSLILESASTNQTSMYLCASSLRQGEVTEAFFGQGTRLTVV.

This chain joins TRBV27 and TRBJ2-1, with TRBD1 matching over 8 bases. The J segment lost 3 bases and the V segment lost 4 bases, leaving 2 bases of the junction unmatched. The CDR3 covers 14 residues. Germline assignment: CDR1 MNHEY and CDR2 SMNVEV (reference sequence). This CDR3 reads CASSSGGDYNEQFF. CDR3 DNA sequence: TGTGCCAGCAGTTCAGGGGGCGACTACAATGAGCAGTTCTTC.

Note on this clone: The identical CDR3 is also encoded by other nucleotide sequences in the sample. The V and J genes are TRBV27 and TRBJ2-1; D possibly corresponds to TRBD1 (6 bases). Germline V gene lookup returns CDR1 MNHEY and CDR2 SMNVEV (reference sequence). The CDR3 consists of 14 residues. Between the trimmed V and J ends, which lost 2 bases and 2 bases, there was a span of 7 bases. The DNA of the CDR3 is TGTGCCAGCAGTTTAGGGGGCGCCTACAATGAGCAGTTCTTC. This encodes CASSLGGAYNEQFF.